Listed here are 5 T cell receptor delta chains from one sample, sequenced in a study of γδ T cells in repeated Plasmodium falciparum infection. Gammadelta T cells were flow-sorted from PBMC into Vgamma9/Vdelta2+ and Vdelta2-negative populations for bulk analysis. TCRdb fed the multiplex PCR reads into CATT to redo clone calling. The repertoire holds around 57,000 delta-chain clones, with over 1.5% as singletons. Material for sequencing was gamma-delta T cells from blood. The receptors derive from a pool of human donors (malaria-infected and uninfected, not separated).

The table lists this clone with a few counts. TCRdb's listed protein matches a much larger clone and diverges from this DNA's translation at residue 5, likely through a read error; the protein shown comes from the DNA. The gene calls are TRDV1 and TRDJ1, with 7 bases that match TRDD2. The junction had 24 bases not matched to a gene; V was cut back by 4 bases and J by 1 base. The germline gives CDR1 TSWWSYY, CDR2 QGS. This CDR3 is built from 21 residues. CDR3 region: CALGAFFLDENSQRPTDKLIF. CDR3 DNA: TGTGCTCTTGGGGCCTTCTTCCTAGACGAGAACAGCCAGCGCCCCACCGATAAACTCATCTTT.

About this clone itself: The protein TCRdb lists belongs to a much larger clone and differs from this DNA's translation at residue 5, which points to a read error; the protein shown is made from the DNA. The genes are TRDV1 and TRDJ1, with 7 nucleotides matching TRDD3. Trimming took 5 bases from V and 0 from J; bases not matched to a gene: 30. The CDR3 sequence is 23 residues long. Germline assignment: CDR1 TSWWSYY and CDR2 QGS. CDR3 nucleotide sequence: TGTGCTCTTGGGAAAACTTCGGTTCTAGGGAGACTGGGGATTACTACGTACACCGATAAACTCATCTTT. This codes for CALGKTSVLGRLGITTYTDKLIF.

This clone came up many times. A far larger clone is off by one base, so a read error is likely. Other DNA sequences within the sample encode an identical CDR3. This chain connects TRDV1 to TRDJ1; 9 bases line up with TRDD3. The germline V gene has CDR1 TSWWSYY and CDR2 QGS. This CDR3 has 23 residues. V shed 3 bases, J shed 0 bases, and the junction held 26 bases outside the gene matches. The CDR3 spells CALGETVLPSAMGIRANTDKLIF. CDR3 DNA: TGTGCTCTTGGGGAGACTGTCCTGCCCTCCGCGATGGGGATACGCGCTAACACCGATAAACTCATCTTT.

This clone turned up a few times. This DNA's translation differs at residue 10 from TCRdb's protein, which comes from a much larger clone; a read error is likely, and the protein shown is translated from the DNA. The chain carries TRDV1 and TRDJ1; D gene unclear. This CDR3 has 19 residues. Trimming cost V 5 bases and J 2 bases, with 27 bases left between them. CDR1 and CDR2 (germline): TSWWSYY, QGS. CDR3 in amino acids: CALGCQGVAAPLSTDKLIF. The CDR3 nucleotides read TGTGCTCTTGGGTGCCAGGGAGTGGCTGCTCCCCTGTCTACCGATAAACTCATCTTT.

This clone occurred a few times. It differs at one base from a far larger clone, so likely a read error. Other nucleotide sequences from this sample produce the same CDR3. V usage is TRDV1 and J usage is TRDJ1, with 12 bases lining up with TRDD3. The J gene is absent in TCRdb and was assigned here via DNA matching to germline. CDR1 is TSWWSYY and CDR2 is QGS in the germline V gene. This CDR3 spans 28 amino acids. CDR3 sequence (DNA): TGCGCTCTTGGGGAACTAGGGCCTACTACCTACTGGGGGATACCCCGTAATCTGCTAAATCCGAGGGCCGATAAACTCATCTTT. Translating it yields CALGELGPTTYWGIPRNLLNPRADKLIF.